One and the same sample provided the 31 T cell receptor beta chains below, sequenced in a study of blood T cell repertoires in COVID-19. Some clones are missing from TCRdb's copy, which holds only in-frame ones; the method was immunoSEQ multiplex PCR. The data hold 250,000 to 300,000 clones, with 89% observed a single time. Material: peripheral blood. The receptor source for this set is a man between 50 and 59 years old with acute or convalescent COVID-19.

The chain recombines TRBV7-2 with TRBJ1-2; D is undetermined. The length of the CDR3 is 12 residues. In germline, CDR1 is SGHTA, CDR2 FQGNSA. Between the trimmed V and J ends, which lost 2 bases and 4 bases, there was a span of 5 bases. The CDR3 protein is CASSLTFYGYTF. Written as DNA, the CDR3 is TGTGCCAGCAGCTTAACTTTCTATGGCTACACCTTC.

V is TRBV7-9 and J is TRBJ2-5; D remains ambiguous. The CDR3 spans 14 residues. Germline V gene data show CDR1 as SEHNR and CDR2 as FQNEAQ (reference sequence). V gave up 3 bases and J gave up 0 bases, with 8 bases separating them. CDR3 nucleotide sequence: TGTGCCAGCAGCTTCATTGGCAACCAAGAGACCCAGTACTTC. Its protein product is CASSFIGNQETQYF.

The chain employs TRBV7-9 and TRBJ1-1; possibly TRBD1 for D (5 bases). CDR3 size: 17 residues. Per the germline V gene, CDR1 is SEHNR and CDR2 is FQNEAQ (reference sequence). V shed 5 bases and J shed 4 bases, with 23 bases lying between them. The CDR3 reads CASSPPRDLIGSTEAFF. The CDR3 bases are TGTGCCAGCAGCCCGCCCCGGGACTTAATCGGGAGCACTGAAGCTTTCTTT.

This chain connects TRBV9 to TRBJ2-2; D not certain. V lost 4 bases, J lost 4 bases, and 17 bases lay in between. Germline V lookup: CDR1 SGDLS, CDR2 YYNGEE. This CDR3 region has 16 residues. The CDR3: CASSPSITPGTGELFF. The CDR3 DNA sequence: TGTGCCAGCAGCCCGAGTATAACCCCAGGCACCGGGGAGCTGTTTTTT.

Here the CDR3 DNA reads TGTGCCAGCAGTTTAACCGGGGAAGGGTATGGCTACACCTTC. It yields the protein CASSLTGEGYGYTF. V and J are TRBV27 and TRBJ1-2; no definite D call. CDR3 length equals 14 residues. Trimming removed 2 bases from V and 5 bases from J, with 12 bases in between. CDR1 is MNHEY and CDR2 is SMNVEV in the germline V gene (reference sequence).

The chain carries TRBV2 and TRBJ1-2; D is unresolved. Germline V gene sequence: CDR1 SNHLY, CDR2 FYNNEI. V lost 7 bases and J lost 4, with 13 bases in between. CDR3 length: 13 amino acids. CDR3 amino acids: CASTSDRSYGYTF. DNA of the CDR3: TGTGCCAGCACCAGCGATCGCAGCTATGGCTACACCTTC.

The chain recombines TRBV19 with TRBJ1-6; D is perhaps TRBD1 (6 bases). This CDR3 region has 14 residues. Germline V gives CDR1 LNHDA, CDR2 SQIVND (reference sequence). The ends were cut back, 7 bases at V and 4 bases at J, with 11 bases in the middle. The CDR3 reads CASTGGGYNSPLHF. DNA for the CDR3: TGTGCCAGTACGGGGGGCGGTTATAATTCACCCCTCCACTTT.

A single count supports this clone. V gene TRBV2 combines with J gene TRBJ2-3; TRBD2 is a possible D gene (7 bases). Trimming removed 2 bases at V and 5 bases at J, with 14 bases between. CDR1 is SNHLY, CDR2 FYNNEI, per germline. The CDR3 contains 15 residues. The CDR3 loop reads CASSEYRGGEDTQYF. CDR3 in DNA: TGTGCCAGCAGTGAATATAGAGGGGGGGAAGATACGCAGTATTTT.

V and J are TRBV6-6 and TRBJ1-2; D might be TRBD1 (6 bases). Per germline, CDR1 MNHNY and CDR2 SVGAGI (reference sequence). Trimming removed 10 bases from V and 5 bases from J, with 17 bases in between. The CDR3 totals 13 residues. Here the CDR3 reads CANRERTVYGYTF. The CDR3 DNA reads TGTGCCAACAGAGAGCGGACAGTATATGGCTACACCTTC.

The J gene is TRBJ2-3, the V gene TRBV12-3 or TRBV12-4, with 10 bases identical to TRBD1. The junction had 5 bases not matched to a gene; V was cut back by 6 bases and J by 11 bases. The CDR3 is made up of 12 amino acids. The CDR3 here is CASRPGTGEQYF. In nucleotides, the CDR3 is TGTGCCAGCAGACCAGGGACAGGGGAGCAGTATTTT.

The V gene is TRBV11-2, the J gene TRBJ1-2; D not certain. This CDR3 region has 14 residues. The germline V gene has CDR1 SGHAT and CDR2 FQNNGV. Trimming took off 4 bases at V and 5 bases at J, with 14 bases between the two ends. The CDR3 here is CASSSGLKAYGYTF. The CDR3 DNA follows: TGTGCCAGCAGCTCCGGACTGAAAGCTTATGGCTACACCTTC.

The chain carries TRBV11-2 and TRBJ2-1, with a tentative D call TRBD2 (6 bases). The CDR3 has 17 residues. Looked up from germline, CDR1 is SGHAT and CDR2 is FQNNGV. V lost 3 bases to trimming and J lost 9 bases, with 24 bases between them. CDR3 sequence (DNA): TGTGCCAGCAGCTTCTTCATCGGGAGCGAGAGGGCAATTGAGCAGTTCTTC. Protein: CASSFFIGSERAIEQFF.

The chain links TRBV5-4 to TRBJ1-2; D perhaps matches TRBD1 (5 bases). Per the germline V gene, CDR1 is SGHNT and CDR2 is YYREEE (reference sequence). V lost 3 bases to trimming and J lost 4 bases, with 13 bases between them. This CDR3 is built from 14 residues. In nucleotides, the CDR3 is TGTGCCAGCAGCTCTGGAGGGGTCGGCTATGGCTACACCTTC. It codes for CASSSGGVGYGYTF. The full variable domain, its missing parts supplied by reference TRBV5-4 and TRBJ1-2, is ETGVTQSPTHLIKTRGQQVTLRCSSQSGHNTVSWYQQALGQGPQFIFQYYREEENGRGNFPPRFSGLQFPNYSSELNVNALELDDSALYLCASSSGGVGYGYTFGSGTRLTVV.

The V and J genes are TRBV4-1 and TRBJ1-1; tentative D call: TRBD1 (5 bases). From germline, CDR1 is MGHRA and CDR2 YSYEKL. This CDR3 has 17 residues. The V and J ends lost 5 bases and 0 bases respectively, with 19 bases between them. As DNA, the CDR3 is TGCGCCAGCAGCTATCAGGGCCCTACGCCTTTGAACACTGAAGCTTTCTTT. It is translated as CASSYQGPTPLNTEAFF.

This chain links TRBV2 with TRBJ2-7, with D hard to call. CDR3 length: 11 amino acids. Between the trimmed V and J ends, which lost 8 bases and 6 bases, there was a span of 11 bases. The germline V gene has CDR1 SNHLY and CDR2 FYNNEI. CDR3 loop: CASGWSTEQYF. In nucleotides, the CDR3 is TGTGCCAGCGGCTGGTCCACCGAGCAGTACTTC.

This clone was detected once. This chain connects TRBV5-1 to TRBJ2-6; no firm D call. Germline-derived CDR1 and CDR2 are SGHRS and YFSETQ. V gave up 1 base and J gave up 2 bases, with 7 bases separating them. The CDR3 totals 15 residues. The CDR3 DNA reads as TGCGCCAGCAGCTTGCCGAGTCCTGGGGCCAACGTCCTGACTTTC. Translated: CASSLPSPGANVLTF.

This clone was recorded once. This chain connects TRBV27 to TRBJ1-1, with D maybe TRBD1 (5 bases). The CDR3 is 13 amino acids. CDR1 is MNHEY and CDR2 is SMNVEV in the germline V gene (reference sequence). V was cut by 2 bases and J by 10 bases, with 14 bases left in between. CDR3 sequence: CASSLVLQGVAFF. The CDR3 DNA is TGTGCCAGCAGTTTAGTCCTCCAAGGGGTAGCTTTCTTT.

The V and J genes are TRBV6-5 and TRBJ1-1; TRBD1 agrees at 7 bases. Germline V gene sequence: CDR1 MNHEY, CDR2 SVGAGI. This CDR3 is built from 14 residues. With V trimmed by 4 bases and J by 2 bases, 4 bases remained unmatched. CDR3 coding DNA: TGTGCCAGCAGTTCGGGACAGAGAAACACTGAAGCTTTCTTT. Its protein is CASSSGQRNTEAFF.

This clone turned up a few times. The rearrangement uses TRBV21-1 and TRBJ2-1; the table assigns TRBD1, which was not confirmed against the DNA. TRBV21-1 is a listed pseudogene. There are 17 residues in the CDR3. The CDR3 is CASSKKEGQGSCNEQFF. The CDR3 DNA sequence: TGTGCCAGCAGCAAAAAAGAGGGACAGGGGTCCTGCAATGAGCAGTTCTTC.

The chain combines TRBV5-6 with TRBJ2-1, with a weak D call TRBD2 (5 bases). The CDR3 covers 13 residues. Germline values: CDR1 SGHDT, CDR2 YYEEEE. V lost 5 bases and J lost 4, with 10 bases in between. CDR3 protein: CASSTRGYNEQFF. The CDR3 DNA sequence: TGTGCCAGCAGTACCCGCGGGTACAATGAGCAGTTCTTC.

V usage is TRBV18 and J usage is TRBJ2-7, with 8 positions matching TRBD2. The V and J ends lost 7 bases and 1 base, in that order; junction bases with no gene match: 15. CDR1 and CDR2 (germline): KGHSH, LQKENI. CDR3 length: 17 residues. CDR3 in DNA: TGTGCCAGCTATCGGGGTGTCCTAGCGGGTTCATCCTACGAGCAGTACTTC. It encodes CASYRGVLAGSSYEQYF.

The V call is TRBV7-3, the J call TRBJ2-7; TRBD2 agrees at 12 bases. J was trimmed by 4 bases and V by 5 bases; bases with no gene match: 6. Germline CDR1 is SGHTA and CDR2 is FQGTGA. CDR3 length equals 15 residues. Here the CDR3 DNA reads TGTGCCAGCAGCAAACTAGCGGGGGGTACATACGAGCAGTACTTC. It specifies CASSKLAGGTYEQYF.

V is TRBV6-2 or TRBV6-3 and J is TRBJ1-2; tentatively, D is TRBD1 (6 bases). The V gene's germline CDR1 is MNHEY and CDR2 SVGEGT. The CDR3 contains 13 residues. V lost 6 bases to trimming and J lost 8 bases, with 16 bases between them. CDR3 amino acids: CASSPTTGLGYTF. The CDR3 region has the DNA TGTGCCAGCAGCCCCACTACAGGGCTGGGCTACACCTTC.

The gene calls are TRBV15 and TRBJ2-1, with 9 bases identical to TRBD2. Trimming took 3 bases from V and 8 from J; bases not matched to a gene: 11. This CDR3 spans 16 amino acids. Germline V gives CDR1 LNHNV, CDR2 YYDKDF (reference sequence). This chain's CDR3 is CATSREGTSIAHEQFF. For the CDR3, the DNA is TGTGCCACCAGCAGGGAAGGGACTAGCATCGCCCATGAGCAGTTCTTC. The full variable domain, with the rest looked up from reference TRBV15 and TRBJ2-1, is DAMVIQNPRYQVTQFGKPVTLSCSQTLNHNVMYWYQQKSSQAPKLLFHYYDKDFNNEADTPDNFQSRRPNTSFCFLDIRSPGLGDTAMYLCATSREGTSIAHEQFFGPGTRLTVL.

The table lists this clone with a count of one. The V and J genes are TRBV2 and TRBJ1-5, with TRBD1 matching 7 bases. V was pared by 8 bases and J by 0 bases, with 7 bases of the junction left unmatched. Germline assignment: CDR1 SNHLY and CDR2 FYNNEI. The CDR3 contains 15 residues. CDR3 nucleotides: TGTGCCAGCTCGACGGGACAGCTTAGCAATCAGCCCCAGCATTTT. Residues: CASSTGQLSNQPQHF.

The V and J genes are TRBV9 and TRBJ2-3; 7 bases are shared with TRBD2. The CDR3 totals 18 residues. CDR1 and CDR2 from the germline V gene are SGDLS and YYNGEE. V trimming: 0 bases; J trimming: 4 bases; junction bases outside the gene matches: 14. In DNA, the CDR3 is TGTGCCAGCAGCGTAGCTACGTTTGGAAGGGGAGGGGCAGATACGCAGTATTTT. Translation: CASSVATFGRGGADTQYF.

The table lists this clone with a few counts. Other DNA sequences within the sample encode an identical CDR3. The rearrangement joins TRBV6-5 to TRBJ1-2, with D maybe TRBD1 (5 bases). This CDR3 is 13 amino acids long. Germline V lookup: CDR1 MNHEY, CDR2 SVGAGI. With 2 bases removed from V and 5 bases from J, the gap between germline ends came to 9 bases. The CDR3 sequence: CASSYGRDYGYTF. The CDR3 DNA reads TGTGCCAGCAGTTACGGCAGGGATTATGGCTACACCTTC.

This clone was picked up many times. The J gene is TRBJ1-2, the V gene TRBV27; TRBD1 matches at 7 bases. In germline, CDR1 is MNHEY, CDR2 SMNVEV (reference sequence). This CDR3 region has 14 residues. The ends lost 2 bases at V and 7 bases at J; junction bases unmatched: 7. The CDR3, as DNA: TGTGCCAGCAGTTTAAAACAGGGGATGATTGGCTACACCTTC. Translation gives CASSLKQGMIGYTF.

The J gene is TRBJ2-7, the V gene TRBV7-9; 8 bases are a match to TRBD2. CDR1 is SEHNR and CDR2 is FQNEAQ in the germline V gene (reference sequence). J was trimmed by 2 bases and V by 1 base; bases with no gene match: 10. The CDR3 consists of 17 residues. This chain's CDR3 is CASSLGLSGAATYEQYF. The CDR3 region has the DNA TGTGCCAGCAGCTTAGGGCTTAGCGGGGCCGCAACCTACGAGCAGTACTTC.

The CDR3 DNA sequence: TGTGCCAGCACCACGTGGGGAGGGGATGAGCAGTTCTTC. This codes for CASTTWGGDEQFF. The rearrangement uses TRBV9 and TRBJ2-1; 7 bases line up with TRBD2. J was trimmed by 8 bases and V by 6 bases; bases with no gene match: 8. The CDR3 consists of 13 residues. CDR1 SGDLS and CDR2 YYNGEE come from the germline V gene.

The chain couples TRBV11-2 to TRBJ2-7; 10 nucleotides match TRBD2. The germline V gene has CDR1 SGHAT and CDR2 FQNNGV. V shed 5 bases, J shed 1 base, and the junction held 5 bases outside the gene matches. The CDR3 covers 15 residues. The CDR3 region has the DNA TGTGCCAGCAGCCCTAAGCGGGGGGGATCCTACGAGCAGTACTTC. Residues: CASSPKRGGSYEQYF.